This T cell receptor beta chain was profiled in a study of vaccination and CD4 T cells after COVID-19. Study overall: Post-COVID draws followed diagnosis by a median around 92 days (range 35 to 161). Median time from second vaccine dose to sampling was 60 to 80 days (14 to 241). Findings and limits, study-wide: Going from roughly 21 to 40, median SARS-CoV-2-reactive clonotypes did not rise significantly.

From germline, CDR1 is DFQATT and CDR2 SNEGSKA (reference sequence). CDR3 length equals 13 residues. V lost 1 base to trimming and J lost 7 bases, with 8 bases between them. The Oncomine TCR Beta short-read assay was what sequenced the DNA obtained from cultured CD4+ T cells. TCRdb itself ran the PCR reads through MiXCR, one entry per CDR3 protein. The sample includes more than 12,000 distinct CDR3 sequences, roughly 52% of them seen just once. Treatment reported: roughly nine-day PBMC culture with coronavirus spike peptide pools or control peptides (ViraFEST assay). Fresh medium (containing IL-2) replaced half the medium on days 3 and 7. About this clonotype: The antigen is unknown.

The TCR comes from a human donor who had recovered from COVID-19. The chain couples TRBV20-1 to TRBJ1-6; D is unresolved. Sequencing was performed on CD4+ T cells from blood, cultured in vitro. CDR3 region: CSARADLNSPLHF. DNA for the CDR3: TGCAGTGCTAGAGCGGACCTGAATTCACCCCTCCACTTT.